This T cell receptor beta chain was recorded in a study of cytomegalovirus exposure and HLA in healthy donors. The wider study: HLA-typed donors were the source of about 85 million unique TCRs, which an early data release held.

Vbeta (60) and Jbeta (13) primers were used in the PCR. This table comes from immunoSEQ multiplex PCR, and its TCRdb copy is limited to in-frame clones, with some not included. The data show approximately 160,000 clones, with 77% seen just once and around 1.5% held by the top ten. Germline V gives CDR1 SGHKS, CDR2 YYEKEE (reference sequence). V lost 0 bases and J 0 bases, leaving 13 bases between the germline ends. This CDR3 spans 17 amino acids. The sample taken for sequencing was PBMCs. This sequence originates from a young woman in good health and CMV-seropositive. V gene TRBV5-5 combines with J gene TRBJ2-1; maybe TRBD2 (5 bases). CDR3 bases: TGTGCCAGCAGCTTGGCCCCAGCGGACCACTCCTACAATGAGCAGTTCTTC. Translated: CASSLAPADHSYNEQFF. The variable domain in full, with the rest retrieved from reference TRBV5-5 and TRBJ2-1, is DAGVTQSPTHLIKTRGQQVTLRCSPISGHKSVSWYQQVLGQGPQFIFQYYEKEERGRGNFPDRFSARQFPNYSSELNVNALLLGDSALYLCASSLAPADHSYNEQFFGPGTRLTVL.